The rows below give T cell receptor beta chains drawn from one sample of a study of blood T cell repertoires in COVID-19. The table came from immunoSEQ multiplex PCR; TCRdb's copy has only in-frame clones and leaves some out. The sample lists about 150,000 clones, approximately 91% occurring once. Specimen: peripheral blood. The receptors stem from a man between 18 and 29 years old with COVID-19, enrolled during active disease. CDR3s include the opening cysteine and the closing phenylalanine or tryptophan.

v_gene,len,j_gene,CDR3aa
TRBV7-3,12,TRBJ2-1,CASSLSHNEQFF
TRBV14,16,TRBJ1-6,CASSPPVAGDNSPLHF
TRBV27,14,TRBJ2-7,CASTRTPRSYEQYF
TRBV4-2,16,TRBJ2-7,CASSQEFGLDFYEQYF
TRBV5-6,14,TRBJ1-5,CASSLAQGNQPQHF
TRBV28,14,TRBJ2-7,CASSLKFSSYEQYF
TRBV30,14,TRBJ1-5,CAWSAGTGVQPQHF
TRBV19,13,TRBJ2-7,CASSRLAGDEQYF
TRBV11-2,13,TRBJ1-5,CASSLDSIQPQHF
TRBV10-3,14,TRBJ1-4,CAISEDRYNEKLLF
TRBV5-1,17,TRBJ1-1,CASSLAGQGVTRTEAFF
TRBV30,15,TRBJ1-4,CAWTVGSGGSEKLLF
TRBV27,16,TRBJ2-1,CASSPLSSGRGNEQFF
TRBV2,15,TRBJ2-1,CASRRPSGSSNEQFF
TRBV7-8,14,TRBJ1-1,CASSSRQEYTEAFF